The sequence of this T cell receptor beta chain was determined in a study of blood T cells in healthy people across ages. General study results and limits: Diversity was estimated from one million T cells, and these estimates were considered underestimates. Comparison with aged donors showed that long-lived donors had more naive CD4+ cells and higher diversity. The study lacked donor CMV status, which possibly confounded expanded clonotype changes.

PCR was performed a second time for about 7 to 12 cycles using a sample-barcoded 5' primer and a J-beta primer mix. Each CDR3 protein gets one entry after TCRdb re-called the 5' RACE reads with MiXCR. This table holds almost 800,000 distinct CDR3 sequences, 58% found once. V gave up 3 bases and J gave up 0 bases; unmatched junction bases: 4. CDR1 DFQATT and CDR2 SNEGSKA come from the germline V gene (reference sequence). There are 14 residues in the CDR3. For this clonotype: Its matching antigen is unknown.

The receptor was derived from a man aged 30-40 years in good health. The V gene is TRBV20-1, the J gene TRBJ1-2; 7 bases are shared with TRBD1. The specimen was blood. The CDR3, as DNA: TGCAGTGCTAGGGAAGGACAGGCTAACTATGGCTACACCTTC. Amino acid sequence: CSAREGQANYGYTF.